Listed here are 21 T cell receptor beta chains from one sample, sequenced in a study of cytomegalovirus exposure and HLA in healthy donors. The PCR contained 60 Vbeta and 13 Jbeta primers. The data were produced by immunoSEQ multiplex PCR, yet TCRdb's version contains in-frame clones alone and is incomplete. The sample has about 89,000 clones, around 85% seen once; the top ten hold 6.5% to 9%. Sequenced sample: PBMCs. These receptors were collected from a man aged 35-49 years in good health and CMV-seropositive.

This chain uses TRBV6-6 with TRBJ2-2, with a tentative D call TRBD1 (5 bases). The CDR3 length is 16 residues. Germline CDR1 is MNHNY and CDR2 is SVGAGI (reference sequence). Trimming removed 0 bases from V and 0 bases from J, with 8 bases in between. The CDR3 region has the DNA TGTGCCAGCAGTTACTCGACCAGGGCGAACACCGGGGAGCTGTTTTTT. This translates into CASSYSTRANTGELFF.

This clone was detected only a few times. V and J are TRBV9 and TRBJ2-3; 12 bases fit TRBD1. V was clipped by 3 bases and J by 5 bases; unmatched bases: 4. The CDR3 is made up of 15 amino acids. CDR1 is SGDLS, CDR2 YYNGEE, per germline. The CDR3 nucleotides read TGTGCCAGCAGCGCGGGACAGGGGGCCGTAGATACGCAGTATTTT. Its protein product is CASSAGQGAVDTQYF.

J is TRBJ1-1 and V is TRBV19; TRBD1 agrees at 8 bases. The V segment lost 5 bases and the J segment 5 bases; nucleotides outside the gene matches: 7. Germline CDR1 and CDR2: LNHDA and SQIVND (reference sequence). The CDR3 has 14 residues. The CDR3 bases are TGTGCCAGTAGTCAGGACAGGGAGGGGACTGAAGCTTTCTTT. It encodes CASSQDREGTEAFF. The entire variable domain, with the rest obtained from reference TRBV19 and TRBJ1-1, is as follows: DGGITQSPKYLFRKEGQNVTLSCEQNLNHDAMYWYRQDPGQGLRLIYYSQIVNDFQKGDIAEGYSVSREKKESFPLTVTSAQKNPTAFYLCASSQDREGTEAFFGQGTRLTVV.

The DNA for the CDR3 is TGTGCCAGCAGTGAAAGCACAGGGGAACAGCCCCAGCATTTT. Its translation: CASSESTGEQPQHF. The V gene is TRBV6-1, the J gene TRBJ1-5; TRBD1 matches 7 bases. The V gene's germline CDR1 is MNHNS and CDR2 SASEGT. The V and J ends lost 2 bases and 7 bases, in that order; junction bases with no gene match: 5. The length of the CDR3 is 14 residues.

The chain combines TRBV27 with TRBJ2-1; 7 bases align to TRBD1. Germline V gene lookup returns CDR1 MNHEY and CDR2 SMNVEV (reference sequence). The CDR3 runs 17 residues. Trimming at V came to 2 bases and at J to 5 bases, leaving 12 bases not matched to a gene. CDR3 residues: CASSLLSADRVNNEQFF. DNA for the CDR3: TGTGCCAGCAGTTTACTCTCCGCTGACAGGGTGAACAATGAGCAGTTCTTC.

The chain combines TRBV5-1 with TRBJ2-1; a possible D gene is TRBD1 (5 bases). Germline V CDR1 and CDR2: SGHRS, YFSETQ. This CDR3 has 11 residues. With 8 bases removed from V and 6 bases from J, the gap between germline ends came to 9 bases. The CDR3 region has the DNA TGCGCCAGGGATCAGGGCAATGAGCAGTTCTTC. Its translation is CARDQGNEQFF.

CDR3 in amino acids: CASRLSGRGETQYF. The CDR3 DNA reads as TGTGCCAGCAGATTAAGCGGGAGGGGAGAGACCCAGTACTTC. This rearrangement joins TRBV7-2 to TRBJ2-5; 10 bases fit TRBD2. The length of the CDR3 is 14 residues. V was pared by 6 bases and J by 4 bases, with 5 bases of the junction left unmatched. CDR1 is SGHTA and CDR2 is FQGNSA in the germline V gene.

The gene calls are TRBV7-9 and TRBJ1-1; D gene unclear. The V end lost 3 bases, the J end lost 1 base, and 6 bases lay between the germline ends. This CDR3 has 13 amino acids. Germline assignment: CDR1 SEHNR and CDR2 FQNEAQ (reference sequence). The CDR3 here is CASSFGGNTEAFF. The DNA of the CDR3 is TGTGCCAGCAGCTTCGGCGGGAACACTGAAGCTTTCTTT.

This clone was detected only a few times. The sample holds other DNA sequences that translate to the same CDR3. The V call is TRBV30, the J call TRBJ2-7; 8 bases map to TRBD1. The CDR3 spans 12 residues. Trimming cost V 7 bases and J 3 bases; bases outside gene matches: 5. Germline lookup yields CDR1 GTSNPN and CDR2 SVGIG (reference sequence). CDR3 in amino acids: CASTGGGYEQYF. CDR3 nucleotide sequence: TGTGCCTCCACAGGGGGTGGCTACGAGCAGTACTTC.

This clone was seen a handful of times. The gene calls are TRBV18 and TRBJ2-1; possibly TRBD1 for D (5 bases). The CDR3 length is 16 residues. CDR1 is KGHSH, CDR2 LQKENI, per germline. V was pared by 3 bases and J by 0 bases, with 12 bases between. The CDR3 DNA sequence: TGTGCCAGCTCACCCTCAGGGTTTAGCTCCTACAATGAGCAGTTCTTC. Translation gives CASSPSGFSSYNEQFF.

The chain links TRBV5-4 to TRBJ1-1; 7 nucleotides agree with TRBD1. Germline V CDR1 and CDR2: SGHNT, YYREEE (reference sequence). V was clipped by 4 bases and J by 1 base; unmatched bases: 7. The length of the CDR3 is 15 residues. DNA of the CDR3: TGTGCCAGCAGCGCCCCGACAGGGCAGAACACTGAAGCTTTCTTT. Protein sequence: CASSAPTGQNTEAFF.

This chain links TRBV7-6 with TRBJ2-7; the D gene is possibly TRBD1 (6 bases). V shed 4 bases and J shed 0 bases, with 19 bases lying between them. Germline values: CDR1 SGHVS, CDR2 FNYEAQ. CDR3 size: 17 residues. CDR3 DNA sequence: TGTGCCAGCAGCTATGGCCGAGGAACAGGGAGCTCCTACGAGCAGTACTTC. It specifies CASSYGRGTGSSYEQYF.

This clone was recorded a few times. This CDR3 fails to terminate in the conserved phenylalanine or tryptophan, so it likely reflects a read error. Because the CDR3's place on the DNA is in doubt, the DNA is left out and the CDR3 is given as listed by TCRdb. The CDR3 spells CASSPNTQGAPPV. The gene calls are TRBV6-6 and TRBJ1-5; the table's D call, TRBD1, was not checked against the DNA. The CDR3 adds up to 13 amino acids, both ends counted. Germline CDR1 MNHNY, CDR2 SVGAGI (reference sequence).

V and J are TRBV13 and TRBJ1-1; no firm D call. Germline lookup yields CDR1 PRHDT and CDR2 FYEKMQ (reference sequence). This CDR3 comprises 15 residues. V was shortened by 5 bases and J by 6 bases, with 19 bases between the two germline ends. The CDR3 loop is CASSASGPRVAEAFF. The CDR3 DNA follows: TGTGCCAGCAGCGCCTCCGGGCCGCGGGTCGCTGAAGCTTTCTTT.

In the case of this clone: At the DNA level, this CDR3 is encoded by other sequences in the same sample as well. This chain uses TRBV5-1 with TRBJ2-3; weak D call: TRBD2 (6 bases). V was shortened by 0 bases and J by 0 bases, with 11 bases between the two germline ends. Germline CDR1 and CDR2: SGHRS and YFSETQ. The CDR3 has 16 amino acids. The CDR3 nucleotides are TGCGCCAGCAGCTTGGTGCAGGCGGGAAGCACAGATACGCAGTATTTT. Amino acid sequence: CASSLVQAGSTDTQYF.

This clone was seen just once. This rearrangement joins TRBV10-2 to TRBJ1-6, with D perhaps matching TRBD1 (6 bases). Trimming stripped 0 bases from V and 6 bases from J, with 15 bases between. The germline gives CDR1 WSHSY, CDR2 SAAADI. The CDR3 runs 17 residues. CDR3 protein: CASSESWGQSGNSPLHF. Here the CDR3 DNA reads TGCGCCAGCAGTGAGTCCTGGGGGCAGAGTGGTAATTCACCCCTCCACTTT.

This rearrangement joins TRBV19 to TRBJ1-2; 8 bases line up with TRBD1. Per germline, CDR1 LNHDA and CDR2 SQIVND (reference sequence). V shed 5 bases, J shed 0 bases, and the junction held 5 bases outside the gene matches. This CDR3 has 15 amino acids. The CDR3 reads CASSPRTGTNYGYTF. The CDR3 DNA is TGTGCCAGTAGTCCCCGGACAGGGACTAACTATGGCTACACCTTC.

The chain couples TRBV9 to TRBJ2-3, with 9 bases lining up with TRBD2. This CDR3 comprises 16 residues. Germline-derived CDR1 and CDR2 are SGDLS and YYNGEE. The junction had 4 bases not matched to a gene; V was cut back by 0 bases and J by 2 bases. The CDR3 region has the DNA TGTGCCAGCAGCGTAGGTTCTAGCGGGGTCACAGATACGCAGTATTTT. Encoded protein: CASSVGSSGVTDTQYF.

The J gene is TRBJ2-1, the V gene TRBV6-1, with 7 bases identical to TRBD1. V was pared by 11 bases and J by 2 bases, with 12 bases of the junction left unmatched. Looked up from germline, CDR1 is MNHNS and CDR2 is SASEGT. The CDR3 length is 15 residues. CDR3 in amino acids: CALLTRDRAYNEQFF. CDR3 DNA sequence: TGTGCCCTACTCACCCGGGACAGAGCCTACAATGAGCAGTTCTTC.

Remarks on this clone: The conserved phenylalanine or tryptophan normally closing the CDR3 is absent here, so this likely arose from a read error. The V and J genes are TRBV4-1 and TRBJ2-7; the D gene is possibly TRBD1 (6 bases). This CDR3 has 15 amino acids. Germline CDR1 MGHRA, CDR2 YSYEKL. Trimming removed 0 bases from V and 2 bases from J, with 11 bases in between. CDR3 DNA: TGCGCCAGCAGCCAAGAACGGGACACCGCCTACGAGCAGTACCTC. Translating it yields CASSQERDTAYEQYL.

The rearrangement uses TRBV4-1 and TRBJ1-2, with a tentative D call TRBD1 (5 bases). In germline, CDR1 is MGHRA, CDR2 YSYEKL. The CDR3 runs 14 residues. V shed 0 bases and J shed 7 bases, with 12 bases lying between them. CDR3: CASSQEAGVVGYTF. DNA for the CDR3: TGCGCCAGCAGCCAAGAGGCGGGGGTAGTTGGCTACACCTTC.